The 28 T cell receptor beta chains below come from one sample, sequenced in a study of blood T cell repertoires in COVID-19. The table came from immunoSEQ multiplex PCR; TCRdb's copy has only in-frame clones and leaves some out. This table has a few hundred thousand clones, about 86% appearing once. Sequencing input: PBMCs or T cells enriched from blood (not recorded which). The receptors originated from a woman aged 35 to 49 with acute COVID-19.

The genes are TRBV20-1 and TRBJ2-7; D might be TRBD2 (5 bases). The germline V gene has CDR1 DFQATT and CDR2 SNEGSKA (reference sequence). V dropped 3 bases and J dropped 8 bases, with 11 bases sitting between them. This CDR3 spans 11 amino acids. In DNA form, the CDR3 reads TGCAGTGCTAGTATCGGGAACCAGCAGTACTTC. Its protein product is CSASIGNQQYF.

The V gene is TRBV9, the J gene TRBJ2-1, with D possibly being TRBD2 (7 bases). CDR1 and CDR2 from the germline V gene are SGDLS and YYNGEE. The germline V and J ends were trimmed by 0 bases and 6 bases, with 16 bases remaining between them. The length of the CDR3 is 16 residues. CDR3 sequence: CASSVDGGGVGNEQFF. CDR3 DNA sequence: TGTGCCAGCAGCGTAGATGGAGGGGGGGTCGGCAATGAGCAGTTCTTC.

The chain joins TRBV12-3 or TRBV12-4 to TRBJ1-1; no definite D call. The CDR3 totals 13 residues. With 6 bases removed from V and 8 bases from J, the gap between germline ends came to 16 bases. CDR3: CASSPGSVVEAFF. The CDR3 DNA is TGTGCCAGCAGCCCCGGGTCGGTAGTAGAAGCTTTCTTT.

This clone occurred a few times. J is TRBJ2-3 and V is TRBV19; D gene uncertain. V was clipped by 3 bases and J by 4 bases, with 8 bases between them. Germline V gene lookup returns CDR1 LNHDA and CDR2 SQIVND (reference sequence). This CDR3 spans 13 amino acids. The CDR3 loop reads CASSIGYSDTQYF. The CDR3 DNA sequence: TGTGCCAGTAGTATCGGGTATTCAGATACGCAGTATTTT.

This chain links TRBV28 with TRBJ1-1; 7 bases are a match to TRBD1. Germline-derived CDR1 and CDR2 are MDHEN and SYDVKM. Germline trimming cut 6 bases from V and 2 bases from J; bases unmatched to any gene: 6. CDR3 length equals 14 residues. CDR3 nucleotides: TGTGCCAGCAGCCGGGACAGACGAAACACTGAAGCTTTCTTT. Translation gives CASSRDRRNTEAFF.

V usage is TRBV7-6 and J usage is TRBJ1-1; perhaps TRBD1 as D (6 bases). The ends were cut back, 2 bases at V and 0 bases at J, with 10 bases in the middle. Germline V gene sequence: CDR1 SGHVS, CDR2 FNYEAQ. The CDR3 extends over 15 amino acids. The CDR3 DNA reads as TGTGCCAGCAGCTTATCACAGGGTATGAACACTGAAGCTTTCTTT. Its protein product is CASSLSQGMNTEAFF.

The chain links TRBV27 to TRBJ1-1; 7 bases are shared with TRBD1. V lost 6 bases to trimming and J lost 4 bases; unmatched junction nucleotides: 8. The V gene's germline CDR1 is MNHEY and CDR2 SMNVEV (reference sequence). This CDR3 contains 14 residues. CDR3 residues: CASRFQGGTTEAFF. CDR3 nucleotides: TGTGCCAGCAGATTTCAGGGGGGAACCACTGAAGCTTTCTTT.

This chain links TRBV6-2 or TRBV6-3 with TRBJ1-5; 10 bases align to TRBD1. V lost 6 bases to trimming and J lost 1 base; unmatched junction nucleotides: 12. Germline lookup yields CDR1 MNHEY and CDR2 SVGEGT. This CDR3 is built from 18 residues. CDR3 residues: CASSLDRGLLESNQPQHF. The CDR3 coding sequence is TGTGCCAGCAGCCTCGACAGGGGGCTTTTGGAAAGCAATCAGCCCCAGCATTTT.

The gene calls are TRBV15 and TRBJ1-4; D unresolved. Trimming removed 8 bases at V and 8 bases at J, with 15 bases between. This CDR3 has 13 residues. Germline CDR1 reads LNHNV; CDR2 reads YYDKDF (reference sequence). The CDR3: CATRRGQGEKLFF. The CDR3 nucleotides read TGTGCCACCCGGCGAGGGCAAGGAGAAAAACTGTTTTTT. The whole variable domain, remainder taken from reference TRBV15 and TRBJ1-4, is DAMVIQNPRYQVTQFGKPVTLSCSQTLNHNVMYWYQQKSSQAPKLLFHYYDKDFNNEADTPDNFQSRRPNTSFCFLDIRSPGLGDTAMYLCATRRGQGEKLFFGSGTQLSVL.

The chain links TRBV7-9 to TRBJ1-4; D remains unclear. The CDR3 covers 17 residues. The V and J ends lost 0 bases and 8 bases respectively, with 19 bases between them. Per the germline V gene, CDR1 is SEHNR and CDR2 is FQNEAQ (reference sequence). In DNA form, the CDR3 reads TGTGCCAGCAGCTTAGCTCCGGGGATTCGGATAGGGGAAAAACTGTTTTTT. Translation gives CASSLAPGIRIGEKLFF.

The rearrangement links TRBV19 to TRBJ1-5; perhaps TRBD1 as D (6 bases). The V gene's germline CDR1 is LNHDA and CDR2 SQIVND (reference sequence). This CDR3 has 16 amino acids. Trimming stripped 6 bases from V and 4 bases from J, with 19 bases between. The CDR3, as DNA: TGTGCCAGTAGCGACGATGGGCGGGGGGCTAATCAGCCCCAGCATTTT. It is translated as CASSDDGRGANQPQHF.

Comment on this clone: This specimen includes other DNA sequences encoding the same CDR3. The chain has TRBV9 and TRBJ2-3; no reliable D call. V was clipped by 0 bases and J by 2 bases, with 10 bases between them. Germline values: CDR1 SGDLS, CDR2 YYNGEE. This CDR3 contains 15 residues. This chain's CDR3 is CASSVGLADTDTQYF. CDR3 bases: TGTGCCAGCAGCGTAGGTCTCGCGGACACAGATACGCAGTATTTT.

This chain uses TRBV5-1 with TRBJ2-7, with TRBD1 matching 11 bases. J was trimmed by 6 bases and V by 0 bases; bases with no gene match: 8. Germline loops: CDR1 SGHRS, CDR2 YFSETQ. CDR3 length: 16 amino acids. CDR3 sequence: CASSLAVPGQGGEQYF. In DNA form, the CDR3 reads TGCGCCAGCAGCTTGGCCGTTCCGGGACAGGGGGGCGAGCAGTACTTC. Filled out from reference TRBV5-1 and TRBJ2-7, the complete variable domain reads KAGVTQTPRYLIKTRGQQVTLSCSPISGHRSVSWYQQTPGQGLQFLFEYFSETQRNKGNFPGRFSGRQFSNSRSEMNVSTLELGDSALYLCASSLAVPGQGGEQYFGPGTRLTVT.

The chain couples TRBV18 to TRBJ1-2; weak D call: TRBD1 (6 bases). The V and J ends lost 3 bases and 6 bases respectively, with 11 bases between them. Germline CDR1 and CDR2: KGHSH and LQKENI. This CDR3 has 13 amino acids. The CDR3 DNA is TGTGCCAGCTCACCCCTCAACAGGGATGGCTACACCTTC. This translates into CASSPLNRDGYTF.

The chain combines TRBV3-1 (or the pseudogene TRBV3-2) with TRBJ2-5; D may be TRBD2 (5 bases). CDR3 length equals 14 residues. Trimming cost V 4 bases and J 5 bases, with 14 bases left between them. Germline lookup yields CDR1 LGHDT and CDR2 YNNKEL (reference sequence). The CDR3: CASSPPPGFETQYF. In DNA, the CDR3 is TGTGCCAGCAGCCCCCCTCCGGGGTTTGAGACCCAGTACTTC.

V is TRBV7-9 and J is TRBJ1-4; 9 bases match TRBD1. CDR1 and CDR2 (germline): SEHNR, FQNEAQ (reference sequence). The CDR3 sequence is 15 residues long. J was trimmed by 7 bases and V by 5 bases; bases with no gene match: 8. The CDR3 protein is CASSATGGAGEKLFF. CDR3 nucleotide sequence: TGTGCCAGCAGCGCAACAGGGGGCGCGGGTGAAAAACTGTTTTTT.

CDR3 loop: CASSYSPREGGVEQFF. The DNA of the CDR3 is TGTGCCAGCAGTTACTCGCCACGGGAGGGAGGGGTGGAGCAGTTCTTC. The chain uses TRBV6-2 or TRBV6-3 and TRBJ2-1, with 8 bases that match TRBD2. Germline trimming cut 0 bases from V and 10 bases from J; bases unmatched to any gene: 11. Looked up from germline, CDR1 is MNHEY and CDR2 is SVGEGT. The CDR3 is 16 residues long.

The chain employs TRBV11-3 and TRBJ2-3, with 7 bases identical to TRBD1. J lost 3 bases, V lost 5 bases, and 5 bases had no gene match. Germline V gene data show CDR1 as SGHNT and CDR2 as YENEEA. This CDR3 comprises 14 residues. The CDR3 protein is CASSLQGKTDTQYF. The CDR3 region has the DNA TGTGCCAGCAGCCTACAGGGGAAGACAGATACGCAGTATTTT.

The rearrangement links TRBV15 to TRBJ2-5, with D maybe TRBD2 (6 bases). The V end was cut by 3 bases, the J end by 2 bases, with 16 bases between. Looked up from germline, CDR1 is LNHNV and CDR2 is YYDKDF (reference sequence). This CDR3 comprises 16 residues. The CDR3 region is CATSSGAGKGQETQYF. CDR3 sequence (DNA): TGTGCCACCAGCAGTGGGGCGGGAAAAGGGCAAGAGACCCAGTACTTC.

The chain combines TRBV12-3 or TRBV12-4 with TRBJ1-1; weak D call: TRBD1 (6 bases). The V end was cut by 2 bases, the J end by 9 bases, with 10 bases between. The CDR3 extends over 12 amino acids. CDR3 in DNA: TGTGCCAGCAGTTTACAGGGGTCTAAAGCTTTCTTT. Translating it yields CASSLQGSKAFF.

This clone was seen a single time. The chain recombines TRBV19 with TRBJ2-2; possibly TRBD1 for D (6 bases). This CDR3 spans 16 amino acids. Between the trimmed V and J ends, which lost 6 bases and 5 bases, there was a span of 19 bases. Per the germline V gene, CDR1 is LNHDA and CDR2 is SQIVND (reference sequence). The CDR3 sequence: CASRQGGNTLTGELFF. In nucleotides, the CDR3 is TGTGCCAGTAGACAGGGTGGGAACACCTTGACCGGGGAGCTGTTTTTT.

V is TRBV11-2 and J is TRBJ2-7; D is unclear. Trimming pared 4 bases from V and 0 bases from J, leaving 13 bases between. Germline-derived CDR1 and CDR2 are SGHAT and FQNNGV. This CDR3 is built from 15 residues. The DNA of the CDR3 is TGTGCCAGCAGCTCCACTGACACTCCCTCCTACGAGCAGTACTTC. Protein sequence: CASSSTDTPSYEQYF.

This sequence joins TRBV27 and TRBJ1-4; a weak D match, TRBD1 (5 bases). V lost 4 bases to trimming and J lost 8 bases, with 14 bases between them. Germline CDR1 reads MNHEY; CDR2 reads SMNVEV (reference sequence). This CDR3 is built from 14 residues. For the CDR3, the DNA is TGTGCCAGCAGTTCCGCGGGGACGGGAGAAAAACTGTTTTTT. It codes for CASSSAGTGEKLFF.

V is TRBV28 and J is TRBJ1-5; 11 bases are shared with TRBD1. J was trimmed by 6 bases and V by 6 bases; bases with no gene match: 7. Germline-derived CDR1 and CDR2 are MDHEN and SYDVKM. The CDR3 sequence is 15 residues long. CDR3 sequence (DNA): TGTGCCAGCAGACCGGACAGGGGGCAAGGTCAGCCCCAGCATTTT. It translates to CASRPDRGQGQPQHF.

The chain carries TRBV5-4 and TRBJ2-5, with D tentatively TRBD2 (6 bases). V was trimmed by 2 bases and J by 7 bases, leaving 15 bases between them. CDR3 length: 14 residues. CDR1 and CDR2 from the germline V gene are SGHNT and YYREEE (reference sequence). CDR3 amino acids: CASSFGEVDGTQYF. CDR3 coding DNA: TGTGCCAGCAGCTTTGGGGAGGTTGATGGGACCCAGTACTTC. Using reference TRBV5-4 and TRBJ2-5 for the parts outside the CDR3, the full variable domain is ETGVTQSPTHLIKTRGQQVTLRCSSQSGHNTVSWYQQALGQGPQFIFQYYREEENGRGNFPPRFSGLQFPNYSSELNVNALELDDSALYLCASSFGEVDGTQYFGPGTRLLVL.

The chain joins TRBV24-1 to TRBJ2-3; 9 bases fit TRBD2. Germline lookup yields CDR1 KGHDR and CDR2 SFDVKD. Germline trimming cut 2 bases from V and 1 base from J; bases unmatched to any gene: 3. The CDR3 loop spans 16 amino acids. CDR3 nucleotide sequence: TGTGCCACCAGTGATTATAGCGGGGGAGGCACAGATACGCAGTATTTT. This encodes CATSDYSGGGTDTQYF.

This clone was counted a single time. This rearrangement joins TRBV15 to TRBJ2-7; 7 bases are shared with TRBD1. The CDR3 contains 14 residues. From germline, CDR1 is LNHNV and CDR2 YYDKDF (reference sequence). V shed 1 base, J shed 3 bases, and the junction held 3 bases outside the gene matches. The CDR3, as DNA: TGTGCCACCAGCAGAGCCGGGACAGACTACGAGCAGTACTTC. Translation: CATSRAGTDYEQYF.

The chain employs TRBV12-3 or TRBV12-4 and TRBJ1-3; 8 bases line up with TRBD1. The CDR3 covers 13 residues. V lost 6 bases to trimming and J lost 5 bases; unmatched junction nucleotides: 3. CDR3 nucleotide sequence: TGTGCCAGCAGCTGGGACAGGCGAAACACCATATATTTT. Its translation is CASSWDRRNTIYF.